The clone carrying this TCR beta chain was detected only once. This entry belongs to a study of blood T cell repertoires in COVID-19. Across the whole study: Acute and convalescent COVID-19 specimens originated in the United States, Italy and Spain.

Germline CDR1 ENHRY, CDR2 SYGVKD. With 6 bases removed from V and 5 bases from J, the gap between germline ends came to 19 bases. This CDR3 is built from 15 residues. Per the study methods: The authors estimated nucleated cell counts from reference gene primer amplification. Produced via immunoSEQ multiplex PCR; TCRdb's table is partial and in-frame only. V and J calls and clone size are copied from that table; D and trimming were computed from the DNA. This sample has some 96,000 clones, with more than 70% found just once. This chain joins TRBV10-3 and TRBJ2-5; maybe TRBD2 (6 bases). This receptor was taken from a human donor in a cohort sampled during active COVID-19. The sample was peripheral blood. The CDR3 protein is CAISPGRPEGETQYF. The CDR3 DNA is TGTGCCATCAGCCCCGGGAGACCTGAGGGGGAGACCCAGTACTTC.